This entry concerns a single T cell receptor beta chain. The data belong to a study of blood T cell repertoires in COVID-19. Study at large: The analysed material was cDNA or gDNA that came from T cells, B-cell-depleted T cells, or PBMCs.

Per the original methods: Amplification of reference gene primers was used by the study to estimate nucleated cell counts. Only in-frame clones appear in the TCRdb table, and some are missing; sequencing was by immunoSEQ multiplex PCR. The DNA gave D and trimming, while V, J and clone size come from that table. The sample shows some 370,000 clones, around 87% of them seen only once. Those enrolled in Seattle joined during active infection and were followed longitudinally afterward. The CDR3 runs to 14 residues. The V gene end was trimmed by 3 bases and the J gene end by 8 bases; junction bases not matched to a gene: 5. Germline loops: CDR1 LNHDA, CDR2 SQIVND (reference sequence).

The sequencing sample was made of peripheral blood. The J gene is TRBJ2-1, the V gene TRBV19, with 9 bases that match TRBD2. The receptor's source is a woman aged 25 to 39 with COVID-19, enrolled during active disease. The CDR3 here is CASSISGSFYEQFF. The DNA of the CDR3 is TGTGCCAGTAGTATTAGCGGGAGCTTCTATGAGCAGTTCTTC.